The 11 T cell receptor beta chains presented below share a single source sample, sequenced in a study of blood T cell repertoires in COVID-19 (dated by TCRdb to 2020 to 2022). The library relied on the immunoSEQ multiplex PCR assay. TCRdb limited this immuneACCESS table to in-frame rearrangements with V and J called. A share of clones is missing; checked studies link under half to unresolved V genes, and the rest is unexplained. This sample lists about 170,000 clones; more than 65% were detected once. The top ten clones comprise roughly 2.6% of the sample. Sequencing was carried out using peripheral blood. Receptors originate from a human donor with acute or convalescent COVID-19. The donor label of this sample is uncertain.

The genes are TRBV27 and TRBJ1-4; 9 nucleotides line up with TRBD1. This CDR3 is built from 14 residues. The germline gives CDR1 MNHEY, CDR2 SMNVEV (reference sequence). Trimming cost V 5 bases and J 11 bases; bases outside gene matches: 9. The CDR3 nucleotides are TGTGCCAGCAGTCCCCGGGACAGGGCTCTTAAACTGTTTTTT. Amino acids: CASSPRDRALKLFF. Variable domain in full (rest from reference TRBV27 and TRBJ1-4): EAQVTQNPRYLITVTGKKLTVTCSQNMNHEYMSWYRQDPGLGLRQIYYSMNVEVTDKGDVPEGYKVSRKEKRNFPLILESPSPNQTSLYFCASSPRDRALKLFFGSGTQLSVL.

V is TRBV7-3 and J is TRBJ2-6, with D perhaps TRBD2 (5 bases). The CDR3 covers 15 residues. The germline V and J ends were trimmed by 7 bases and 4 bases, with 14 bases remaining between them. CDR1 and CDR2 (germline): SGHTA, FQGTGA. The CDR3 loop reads CASTPGSGGANVLTF. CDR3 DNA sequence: TGTGCCAGCACCCCAGGTTCGGGAGGGGCCAACGTCCTGACTTTC.

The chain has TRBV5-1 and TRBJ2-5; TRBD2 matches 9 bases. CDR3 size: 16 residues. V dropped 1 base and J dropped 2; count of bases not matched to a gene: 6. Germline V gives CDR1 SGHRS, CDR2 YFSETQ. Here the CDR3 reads CASSLLSGGPQETQYF. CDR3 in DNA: TGCGCCAGCAGCTTGCTAAGCGGGGGGCCTCAAGAGACCCAGTACTTC.

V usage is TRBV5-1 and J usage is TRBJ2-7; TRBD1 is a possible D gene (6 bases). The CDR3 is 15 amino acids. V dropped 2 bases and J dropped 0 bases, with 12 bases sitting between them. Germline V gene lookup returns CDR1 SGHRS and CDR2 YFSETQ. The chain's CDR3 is CASSLQTGPSYEQYF. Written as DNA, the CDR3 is TGCGCCAGCAGCTTACAGACAGGACCCTCCTACGAGCAGTACTTC.

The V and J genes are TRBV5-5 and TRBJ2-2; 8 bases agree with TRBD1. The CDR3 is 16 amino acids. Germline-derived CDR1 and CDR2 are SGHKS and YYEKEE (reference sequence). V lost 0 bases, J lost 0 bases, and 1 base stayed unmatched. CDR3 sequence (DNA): TGTGCCAGCAGCTTGGCGGACAGGGCGAACACCGGGGAGCTGTTTTTT. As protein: CASSLADRANTGELFF.

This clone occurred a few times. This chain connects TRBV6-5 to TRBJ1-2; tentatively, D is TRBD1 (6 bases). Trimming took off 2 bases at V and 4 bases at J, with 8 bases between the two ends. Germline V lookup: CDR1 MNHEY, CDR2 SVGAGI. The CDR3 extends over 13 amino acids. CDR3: CASSYTRGYGYTF. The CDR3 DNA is TGTGCCAGCAGTTACACCAGGGGCTATGGCTACACCTTC.

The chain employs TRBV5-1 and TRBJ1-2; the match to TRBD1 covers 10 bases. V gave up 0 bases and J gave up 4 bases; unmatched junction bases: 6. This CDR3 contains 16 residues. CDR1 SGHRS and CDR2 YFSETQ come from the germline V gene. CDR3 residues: CASSLVSTGGSYGYTF. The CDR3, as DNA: TGCGCCAGCAGCTTGGTCTCGACAGGGGGCAGCTATGGCTACACCTTC.

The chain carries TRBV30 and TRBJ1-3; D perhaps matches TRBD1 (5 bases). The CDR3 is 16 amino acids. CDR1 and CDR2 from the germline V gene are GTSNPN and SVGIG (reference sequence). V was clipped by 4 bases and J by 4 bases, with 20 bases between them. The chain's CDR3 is CAWTRPWDFVGNTIYF. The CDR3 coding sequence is TGTGCCTGGACCAGACCTTGGGACTTTGTGGGAAACACCATATATTTT. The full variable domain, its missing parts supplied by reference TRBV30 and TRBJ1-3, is SQTIHQWPATLVQPVGSPLSLECTVEGTSNPNLYWYRQAAGRGLQLLFYSVGIGQISSEVPQNLSASRPQDRQFILSSKKLLLSDSGFYLCAWTRPWDFVGNTIYFGEGSWLTVV.

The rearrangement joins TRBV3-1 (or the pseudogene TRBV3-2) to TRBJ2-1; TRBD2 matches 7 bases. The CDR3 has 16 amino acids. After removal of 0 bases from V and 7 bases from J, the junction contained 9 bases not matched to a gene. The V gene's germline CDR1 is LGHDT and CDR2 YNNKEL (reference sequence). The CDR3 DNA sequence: TGTGCCAGCAGCCAAGATCTTGGCGGGAGTACAAATGAGCAGTTCTTC. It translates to CASSQDLGGSTNEQFF.

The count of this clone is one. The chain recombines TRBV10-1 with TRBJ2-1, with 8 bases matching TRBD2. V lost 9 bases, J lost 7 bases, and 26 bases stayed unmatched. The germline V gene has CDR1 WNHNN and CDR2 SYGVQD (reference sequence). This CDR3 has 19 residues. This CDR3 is CARVSASSAGRGGRNEQFF. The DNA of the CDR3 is TGCGCCAGGGTCTCCGCCAGCAGTGCGGGACGGGGGGGAAGAAATGAGCAGTTCTTC.

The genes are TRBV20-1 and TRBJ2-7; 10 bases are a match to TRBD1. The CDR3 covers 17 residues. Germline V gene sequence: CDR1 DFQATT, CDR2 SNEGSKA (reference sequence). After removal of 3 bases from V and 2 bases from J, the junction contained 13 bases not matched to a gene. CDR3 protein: CSASDPFGTGAPYEQYF. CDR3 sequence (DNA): TGCAGTGCTAGTGACCCCTTCGGGACAGGGGCCCCCTACGAGCAGTACTTC.